The rows below give T cell receptor beta chains drawn from one sample of a study of T cells in Graves' hyperthyroidism and ophthalmopathy. TCRdb called the multiplex PCR reads again in MiXCR, with one record for every CDR3 protein. The sample lists 400,000 to 450,000 distinct CDR3 sequences, roughly 15% seen once, with approximately 13% in the top ten. Material: blood. The source is a man aged 18 to 30 with Graves' ophthalmopathy. Each CDR3 is given with its conserved first and last residue. The D gene is left open where the match is weak. Not all rows give a size; the values are once, few, many and, for expanded clones, a class.

>many|TRBJ2-7|TRBV6-1|TRBD1
CASSSGTGRLEQYF
TGTGCCAGCAGCTCCGGGACAGGGAGGCTCGAGCAGTACTTC
>NA|TRBJ2-5|TRBV7-2|NA
CASNRETQYF
TGTGCCAGCAACCGCGAGACCCAGTACTTC
>NA|TRBJ1-1|TRBV20-1|TRBD1
CSARDYGGQAKNTEAFF
TGCAGTGCTAGAGATTATGGGGGACAGGCTAAAAACACTGAAGCTTTCTTT
>NA|TRBJ2-5|TRBV5-8|TRBD1
CASSSLGQGDQETQYF
TGTGCCAGCAGCTCTCTGGGACAGGGCGACCAAGAGACCCAGTACTTC
>few|TRBJ1-5|TRBV30|NA
CAWSPMLNQPQHF
TGTGCCTGGAGTCCAATGCTCAATCAGCCCCAGCATTTT
>many|TRBJ1-3|TRBV2|NA
CASRRTGFANTIYF
TGTGCCAGCAGACGAACAGGGTTTGCGAACACCATATATTTT
>many|TRBJ2-1|TRBV27|NA
CATGGSAVSYNEQFF
TGTGCTACGGGGGGCTCGGCGGTATCCTACAATGAGCAGTTCTTC
>NA|TRBJ2-5|TRBV4-2|NA
CASSQEKTAGTQETQYF
TGTGCCAGCAGCCAAGAAAAAACAGCGGGTACTCAAGAGACCCAGTACTTC
>few|TRBJ2-2|TRBV11-1|NA
CASSPRDFNTGELFF
TGTGCCAGCAGTCCCCGGGATTTTAACACCGGGGAGCTGTTTTTT
>few|TRBJ2-5|TRBV19|TRBD1
CASKDRGPETQYF
TGTGCCAGCAAGGACAGGGGGCCAGAGACCCAGTACTTC
>many|TRBJ1-6|TRBV5-1|NA
CASRGEVSPLHF
TGCGCCAGCAGAGGGGAGGTTTCACCCCTCCACTTT
>many|TRBJ2-3|TRBV6-1|NA
CASSEVSGSTDTQYF
TGTGCCAGCAGTGAAGTTTCGGGAAGCACAGATACGCAGTATTTT
>many|TRBJ2-1|TRBV11-2|TRBD1
CASSLAPPRGGLFYEQFF
TGTGCCAGCAGCTTAGCACCCCCTAGAGGGGGCCTCTTTTATGAGCAGTTCTTC
>many|TRBJ2-3|TRBV27|NA
CASSSLGLAGADTQYF
TGTGCCAGCAGTTCCCTAGGACTCGCGGGGGCTGATACGCAGTATTTT
>many|TRBJ2-5|TRBV7-9|NA
CASRRGANQETQYF
TGTGCCAGCAGGAGGGGGGCCAACCAAGAGACCCAGTACTTC
>many|TRBJ2-5|TRBV11-2|TRBD2
CASSLVGLAQETQYF
TGTGCCAGCAGCTTAGTCGGACTAGCACAAGAGACCCAGTACTTC